These T cell receptor beta chains were read from a single sample in a study of CD8 T cells in ankylosing spondylitis. TCRdb redid the calling of the 5' RACE reads with MiXCR, one entry per CDR3 protein. The data show around 450,000 distinct CDR3 sequences, 26% seen once. Sequenced material: blood, either unsorted or a sorted T cell fraction (not recorded which). These receptors all stem from a male donor with ankylosing spondylitis. The CDR3 runs from the conserved cysteine through the conserved F or W. A D gene is named only where the DNA matches it firmly. Clone size appears in some rows only: once, few, many, or a class for an expanded clone.

v_gene	d_gene	j_gene	abundance	CDR3nt	CDR3aa
TRBV29-1	TRBD2	TRBJ2-3	few	TGCAGCGTTGGGACTAGCGGGAGCACAGATACGCAGTATTTT	CSVGTSGSTDTQYF
TRBV29-1	.	TRBJ2-3	few	TGCAGCGTTGTCGGGGACACAGATACGCAGTATTTT	CSVVGDTDTQYF
TRBV29-1	TRBD1	TRBJ1-4	.	TGCAGCGTTGGAAACAGGGGGCGCGGCGATGAAAAACTGTTTTTT	CSVGNRGRGDEKLFF
TRBV5-1	.	TRBJ2-5	few	TGCGCCAGCAGCCACGGCCAGGAGAAGACCCAGTACTTC	CASSHGQEKTQYF
TRBV15	.	TRBJ2-5	few	TGTGCCACCAGCGCCCGCCAAGAGACCCAGTACTTC	CATSARQETQYF
TRBV15	.	TRBJ2-3	few	TGTGCCACCAGCAGAGTAGGGGATACGCAGTATTTT	CATSRVGDTQYF
TRBV5-1	.	TRBJ1-4	.	TGCGCCAGCAATTGGGCAGGAGGGGGAGAAAAACTGTTTTTT	CASNWAGGGEKLFF
TRBV5-6	.	TRBJ1-2	few	TGTGCCAGCAGCCTCAGGCCGGGAGTCGCCTCTGATGGCTACACCTTC	CASSLRPGVASDGYTF
TRBV20-1	.	TRBJ1-1	once	TGCAGTGCTAGCGTTGGACAGCTGAACACTGAAGCTTTCTTT	CSASVGQLNTEAFF
TRBV7-9	.	TRBJ1-2	.	TGTGCCAGCAGCTTAGACCAGTATGGCTACACCTTC	CASSLDQYGYTF
TRBV3-1	.	TRBJ1-6	few	TGTGCCAGCAGCCAACGACAGAAACCTAATTCACCCCTCCACTTT	CASSQRQKPNSPLHF
TRBV21-1	.	TRBJ1-3	.	TGTGCCAGCACCCCCCGGGGACAGGGCCAGAACACCATATATTTT	CASTPRGQGQNTIYF
TRBV5-1	TRBD1	TRBJ2-5	.	TGCGCCAGCAGCGCTACAGGGGGGGAGACCCAGTACTTC	CASSATGGETQYF
TRBV18	.	TRBJ2-2	.	TGTGCCAGCTCACTACAGGGATCCGGCGGGGAGCTGTTTTTT	CASSLQGSGGELFF
TRBV2	TRBD1	TRBJ1-1	.	TGTGCCAGCAGCGGGACAGGGGGAAGGGGGACTGAAGCTTTCTTT	CASSGTGGRGTEAFF
TRBV7-9	.	TRBJ2-7	many	TGTGCCAGCAGCTTAGGTAACTCCGGGGAGACCTACGAGCAGTACTTC	CASSLGNSGETYEQYF
TRBV20-1	TRBD1	TRBJ1-1	few	TGCAGTGCGACCCGGACGACAGGGGGCAACACTGAAGCTTTCTTT	CSATRTTGGNTEAFF
TRBV12-3/TRBV12-4	TRBD1	TRBJ1-4	.	TGTGCCAGCAGTTTAGTGGGGACAGGGGATGAAAAACTGTTTTTT	CASSLVGTGDEKLFF
TRBV20-1	TRBD2	TRBJ2-7	many	TGCAGTGCTAGTCGGCGGAGCGGGACTTACGAGCAGTACTTC	CSASRRSGTYEQYF
TRBV4-1	.	TRBJ2-1	.	TGCGCCAGCAGCCACGGCGGAAGGTGGTATGAGCAGTTCTTC	CASSHGGRWYEQFF
TRBV7-6	.	TRBJ2-7	.	TGTGCCAGCAGCTTAGGTAACAGGGAGGACGAGCAGTACTTC	CASSLGNREDEQYF
TRBV20-1	TRBD2	TRBJ2-7	few	TGCAGTGCTATACCGGGACTAGCGGACTACGAGCAGTACTTC	CSAIPGLADYEQYF
TRBV7-6	TRBD1	TRBJ2-2	.	TGTGCCAGCAGCCTCGACAGGGATAAGACCGGGGAGCTGTTTTTT	CASSLDRDKTGELFF
TRBV27	TRBD2	TRBJ2-2	few	TGTGCCAGCAGACAGGGACTAGCGTCCGGGGAGCTGTTTTTT	CASRQGLASGELFF
TRBV6-2/TRBV6-3	.	TRBJ1-5	.	TGTGCCAGCAGCCCCACTCGGGTTTTGTCCCAGCATTTT	CASSPTRVLSQHF
TRBV12-3/TRBV12-4	TRBD1	TRBJ2-1	.	TGTGCCAGCAGCCTGGACAGGGCGGATGGTGAGCAGTTCTTC	CASSLDRADGEQFF
TRBV5-1	.	TRBJ1-4	many	TGCGCCAGCAGCTTGGTGCCGCCAGACTCAACTAATGAAAAACTGTTTTTT	CASSLVPPDSTNEKLFF
TRBV6-1	.	TRBJ1-2	.	TGTGCCAGCAGTGACAGGGTTGACTATGGCTACACCTTC	CASSDRVDYGYTF
TRBV24-1	TRBD1	TRBJ1-1	.	TGTGCCACCAGTGATCCGGGGACAGGGTCCACTGAAGCTTTCTTT	CATSDPGTGSTEAFF
TRBV7-9	TRBD2	TRBJ2-3	few	TGTGCCAGCAGCGCTGGTCTAGCGGAACTCCGCACAGATACGCAGTATTTT	CASSAGLAELRTDTQYF
TRBV7-8	.	TRBJ1-1	few	TGTGCCAGCAGCTTAAGGTTAAGGGGAAACACTGAAGCTTTCTTT	CASSLRLRGNTEAFF
TRBV24-1	.	TRBJ2-3	.	TGTGCCACCAGTGATTCCATGGTGGAAGTTACGCAGTATTTT	CATSDSMVEVTQYF
TRBV3-1	TRBD1	TRBJ1-1	.	TGTGCCAGCAGCCAAGCAGGGACAGTCAATGAAGCTTTCTTT	CASSQAGTVNEAFF
TRBV6-5	TRBD2	TRBJ2-2	few	TGTGCCAGCAGCAAATCGAGCGGGAGGGAGGTCACCGGGGAGCTGTTTTTT	CASSKSSGREVTGELFF
TRBV29-1	TRBD1	TRBJ2-7	.	TGCAGCGTTGCCCAGCGGACAGGGCGCTACGAGCAGTACTTC	CSVAQRTGRYEQYF
TRBV12-3/TRBV12-4	.	TRBJ2-5	few	TGTGCCAGCAGGCCGGACCGGGCGGAGACCCAGTACTTC	CASRPDRAETQYF
TRBV7-9	.	TRBJ1-6	.	TGTGCCAGCAGCCCGGACCCCCCACCCCTCCACTTT	CASSPDPPPLHF
TRBV7-7	.	TRBJ2-1	few	TGTGCCAGCACCCCTGGGGTGGAGGGCAATGAGCAGTTCTTC	CASTPGVEGNEQFF
TRBV12-3/TRBV12-4	.	TRBJ1-5	few	TGTGCCAGTGGGACATCAGGTCAGCCCCAGCATTTT	CASGTSGQPQHF
TRBV5-1	TRBD2	TRBJ2-4	few	TGCGCCAGCAGCTTAGGCCCTGGGGAGGGGCGAGCCAAAAACATTCAGTACTTC	CASSLGPGEGRAKNIQYF
TRBV20-1	.	TRBJ1-1	few	TGCAGTGCTAGACGACCGACAGAGAACACTGAAGCTTTCTTT	CSARRPTENTEAFF
TRBV3-1	.	TRBJ1-2	few	TGTGCCAGCAGCCTTTCCGGCAATGATGGCTACACCTTC	CASSLSGNDGYTF
TRBV24-1	.	TRBJ2-6	.	TGTGCCACCAGTGATTTCGGGGCTGGGGCCAACGTCCTGACTTTC	CATSDFGAGANVLTF
TRBV6-1	.	TRBJ2-1	.	TGTGCCAGCAAGCGGACCGATTCCTACAATGAGCAGTTCTTC	CASKRTDSYNEQFF
TRBV5-1	.	TRBJ2-1	.	TGCGCCAGCAGCTCGGGCCCTAGGGTTAAGGTACACAATGAGCAGTTCTTC	CASSSGPRVKVHNEQFF
TRBV29-1	TRBD2	TRBJ2-1	few	TGCAGCGGTGGCATGGGACTAGCGTATTACAATGAGCAGTTCTTC	CSGGMGLAYYNEQFF
TRBV20-1	.	TRBJ2-1	few	TGCAGTGCTAGGGATAGGCTAGTCTACAATGAGCAGTTCTTC	CSARDRLVYNEQFF
TRBV6-1	TRBD1	TRBJ1-5	.	TGTGCCAGCAGTGAGGGACAGGGAGGAGTAAGCAATCAGCCCCAGCATTTT	CASSEGQGGVSNQPQHF
TRBV6-5	TRBD1	TRBJ2-4	few	TGTGCCAGCAGTTACGCCCGGGACAGGTCATCATTTCAGTACTTC	CASSYARDRSSFQYF
TRBV29-1	.	TRBJ2-7	.	TGCAGCGTTTGGACATCCTACGAGCAGTACTTC	CSVWTSYEQYF
TRBV10-1	.	TRBJ2-1	.	TGCGCCAGCAGTGGACAGGGAGGTGAGCAGTTCTTC	CASSGQGGEQFF
TRBV3-1	.	TRBJ2-2	.	TGTGCCAGCAGCCAAGAGTTAGCAGTGACCGGGGAGCTGTTTTTT	CASSQELAVTGELFF
TRBV7-2	.	TRBJ2-5	.	TGTGCCAGCAGCTTAAGAGGCAGGGGCTCGCGGGAGACCCAGTACTTC	CASSLRGRGSRETQYF
TRBV18	.	TRBJ2-3	.	TGTGCCAGCGCCTTTTCGCCAGCGAACACAGATACGCAGTATTTT	CASAFSPANTDTQYF
TRBV19	.	TRBJ2-1	.	TGTGCCAGTAGGCTAAACCACTACAATGAGCAGTTCTTC	CASRLNHYNEQFF
TRBV24-1	TRBD2	TRBJ2-2	.	TGTGCCACCAGTGATAGCCCCCGACTAGCGGAGAACACCGGGGAGCTGTTTTTT	CATSDSPRLAENTGELFF
TRBV20-1	TRBD2	TRBJ2-1	.	TGCAGTGCTAGAGGGTATCAGCGGGAGAATGAGCAGTTCTTC	CSARGYQRENEQFF
TRBV20-1	.	TRBJ2-3	few	TGCAGTGCTCCTCAACGTGTCCGAACAGGGAAAGATACGCAGTATTTT	CSAPQRVRTGKDTQYF
TRBV7-9	.	TRBJ2-3	.	TGTGCCAGCAGCTTAGTTCGGGGAACCACAGATACGCAGTATTTT	CASSLVRGTTDTQYF
TRBV7-7	.	TRBJ2-1	few	TGTGCCAGCAGCTTCGAGTTGGGGACAACTTACAATGAGCAGTTCTTC	CASSFELGTTYNEQFF